This T cell receptor (beta chain) derives from a study of blood T cell repertoires in COVID-19. As for the study in general: Researchers got acute and convalescent COVID-19 samples from the United States, Italy and Spain.

In the source study's methods: The authors estimated nucleated cell counts from reference gene primer amplification. Profiling relied on immunoSEQ multiplex PCR, and the TCRdb table lists in-frame clones only, not all of them. V, J and clone size are those of that table, while D and trimming were read from the DNA. Of 18,000 or so clones in the sample, 75% to 95% were seen once. Sequenced sample: peripheral blood. The clonotype comes from a human donor in a cohort sampled during active COVID-19.

The CDR3 reads CASSSGLAGRAQFF. Here the CDR3 DNA reads TGTGCCAGCAGCTCAGGACTAGCGGGACGGGCCCAGTTCTTC. V gene TRBV11-3 combines with J gene TRBJ2-1; TRBD2 matches 12 bases. The CDR3 runs to 14 residues. Germline loops: CDR1 SGHNT, CDR2 YENEEA. Unmatched junction bases numbered 8, after V lost 4 bases and J lost 13 bases.